The rows below give T cell receptor beta chains drawn from one sample of a study of stem cell transplantation in POMP-related autoinflammatory disease. Using immunoSEQ multiplex PCR, the repertoire was profiled, and TCRdb retains in-frame clones only, with some absent. The sample has more than 9,000 clones, 70% to 80% seen once. The sample was CD4+ T cells from PBMCs, taken after stem cell transplantation. The receptors were gathered from a human patient with POMP-related autoinflammation and immune dysregulation (PRAID). The T cells may come from the graft donor. Each CDR3 is given without its conserved first and last residue.

CDR3 protein: ASTLASIQY; V gene: TRBV7-9
CDR3 protein: ASSPGLAGAADTQY; V gene: TRBV5-1
CDR3 protein: ASSPLAGTTDTQY; V gene: TRBV13
CDR3 protein: ASSHRDRESYNEQF; V gene: TRBV3-1/TRBV3-2
CDR3 protein: ASSPTGGGQPQH; V gene: TRBV19
CDR3 protein: ASSLRTAFAGT; V gene: TRBV6-5
CDR3 protein: ASSYSGTTYEQY; V gene: TRBV27
CDR3 protein: ASSQRRGDGTEAF; V gene: TRBV18
CDR3 protein: ASSQSPVSSLQH; V gene: TRBV4-1
CDR3 protein: ATSGQGNPYEQY; V gene: TRBV24-1
CDR3 protein: ASSQDVSGSWNEQF; V gene: TRBV4-2
CDR3 protein: ASSLDIQQAGGRDTQY; V gene: TRBV7-2
CDR3 protein: ASSVEGETGELF; V gene: TRBV9
CDR3 protein: ASSQTGMEEKLF; V gene: TRBV14
CDR3 protein: ASSRGRGGSTINEQF; V gene: TRBV7-2
CDR3 protein: ASSLWGLNTEAF; V gene: TRBV11-3
CDR3 protein: ASSLALSGGSNYGYT; V gene: TRBV7-8
CDR3 protein: ASSLAGNTEAF; V gene: TRBV7-6
CDR3 protein: ASSLPGGRRNEQF; V gene: TRBV3-1/TRBV3-2
CDR3 protein: ARSGGDTEAF; V gene: TRBV30
CDR3 protein: ASSLFRGQGSNQPQH; V gene: TRBV28
CDR3 protein: ASSLQGLTEAF; V gene: TRBV27
CDR3 protein: ASSQGGSATEAF; V gene: TRBV4-2
CDR3 protein: ASSPRGYEQF; V gene: TRBV12-3/TRBV12-4
CDR3 protein: ASRRLAGGQGYEQY; V gene: TRBV7-2
CDR3 protein: ASRARSYEQY; V gene: TRBV6-5
CDR3 protein: ASSLTSGSADTQY; V gene: TRBV7-9
CDR3 protein: AWSEPSGSLHNEQF; V gene: TRBV30
CDR3 protein: ASSWGGTGGQEQY; V gene: TRBV6-5
CDR3 protein: ATSKEGPGEVGELF; V gene: TRBV15
CDR3 protein: ASRHAQGVGTEAF; V gene: TRBV6-5
CDR3 protein: ASGLPRGAPGQEDTEAF; V gene: TRBV12-5
CDR3 protein: AWSPAGRNTEAF; V gene: TRBV30
CDR3 protein: ASTRDSSGANVLT; V gene: TRBV2
CDR3 protein: ASTPTFTARDGYT; V gene: TRBV2
CDR3 protein: ASSPPGLVNTEAF; V gene: TRBV18
CDR3 protein: AWSAAGTGAATNEKLF; V gene: TRBV30
CDR3 protein: SALRGRETQY; V gene: TRBV29-1
CDR3 protein: ASSAGRRNTEAF; V gene: TRBV11-3
CDR3 protein: ASAPGGRRETQY; V gene: TRBV5-1
CDR3 protein: ASSPYRVGQPQH; V gene: TRBV4-1
CDR3 protein: ASSEKLAGRTGELF; V gene: TRBV2
CDR3 protein: ASRVGGTEAF; V gene: TRBV6-6
CDR3 protein: SARGQAEAF; V gene: TRBV20-1
CDR3 protein: ASSEGQGGQPQH; V gene: TRBV6-1
CDR3 protein: ASSDGTTNEQF; V gene: TRBV6-4
CDR3 protein: ASSLSAGGNSPLH; V gene: TRBV27
CDR3 protein: ATSRVTGGDQPQH; V gene: TRBV15
CDR3 protein: ASSLRGVGPSSTGELF; V gene: TRBV9
CDR3 protein: ASSLNTGELF; V gene: TRBV7-3
CDR3 protein: ASSPTGADTQY; V gene: TRBV7-3
CDR3 protein: ASSPWGVGQTRTGELF; V gene: TRBV7-9
CDR3 protein: ASSLGQTAGTNEKLF; V gene: TRBV7-9